The 2 T cell receptor beta chains below come from one sample, sequenced in a study of T cell responses to AZD1222 COVID-19 vaccine. Assay: immunoSEQ multiplex PCR; the TCRdb copy retains only in-frame clones and omits some. Here the sample spans 140,000 or so clones, around 90% being singletons. The input for sequencing was peripheral blood, taken 28 days after the second dose of the MenACWY control vaccine. The origin of the receptors is an adult who received the MenACWY meningococcal vaccine as a control.

The rearrangement uses TRBV27 and TRBJ1-1; the D is unclear. The CDR3 has 17 residues. Germline V gives CDR1 MNHEY, CDR2 SMNVEV (reference sequence). Trimming removed 6 bases from V and 0 bases from J, with 20 bases in between. CDR3 coding DNA: TGTGCCAGCAGACCGAGGACTCCCTGGGCAATGAACACTGAAGCTTTCTTT. This gives the protein CASRPRTPWAMNTEAFF.

The chain has TRBV30 and TRBJ2-2, with D tentatively TRBD1 (5 bases). Germline loops: CDR1 GTSNPN, CDR2 SVGIG (reference sequence). V was pared by 2 bases and J by 4 bases, with 17 bases between. CDR3 length: 16 residues. This chain's CDR3 is CAWSWQGESITGELFF. The CDR3, as DNA: TGTGCCTGGAGTTGGCAGGGCGAGTCGATCACCGGGGAGCTGTTTTTT.